The 27 T cell receptor beta chains reported below all come from one sample, sequenced in a study of early T cells in non-severe SARS-CoV-2 infection (dated by TCRdb to the early 2020s). Library preparation used 5' RACE. These reads were obtained on a NextSeq 500. TCRdb reprocessing: public reads trimmed at Q25 with fastp, clones called with MiXCR, in-frame beta chains kept. One record per CDR3 amino acid sequence lists the most common genes and DNA. The sample table lists under 50,000 distinct CDR3 sequences, about 4% of them with a count of one. The leading ten clones occupy 5% to 6.5% of the sample. Sequencing was done on a sample of whole blood. The receptors here all came from an adult who was a healthcare worker with PCR-confirmed SARS-CoV-2 infection or an uninfected control (not recorded which).

This clonotype was found many times. The chain carries TRBV10-2 and TRBJ2-7; D perhaps matches TRBD2 (5 bases). Germline V gives CDR1 WSHSY, CDR2 SAAADI. The CDR3 loop spans 12 amino acids. Trimming cost V 8 bases and J 3 bases, with 11 bases left between them. The DNA for the CDR3 is TGCGCCAGCTCGTACGAGGGCTACGAGCAGTACTTC. This encodes CASSYEGYEQYF.

This clonotype was seen only a few times. V gene TRBV7-2 combines with J gene TRBJ2-3; D gene ambiguous. CDR1 and CDR2 from the germline V gene are SGHTA and FQGNSA. V lost 2 bases and J 5 bases, leaving 11 bases between the germline ends. The CDR3 has 14 amino acids. This CDR3 is CASSLNRQGDTQYF. CDR3 bases: TGTGCCAGCAGCTTAAATCGTCAAGGAGATACGCAGTATTTT.

This clonotype was counted ten times or more. The chain joins TRBV20-1 to TRBJ1-5; TRBD1 matches at 8 bases. Germline V gene data show CDR1 as DFQATT and CDR2 as SNEGSKA (reference sequence). V was pared by 0 bases and J by 0 bases, with 4 bases of the junction left unmatched. The CDR3 is 16 amino acids. The CDR3 bases are TGCAGTGCTAGAGACTACAGGGGGGGTAGCAATCAGCCCCAGCATTTT. Translation gives CSARDYRGGSNQPQHF.

This clonotype was detected many times. The CDR3 here is CAWTWGLGAFF. DNA of the CDR3: TGTGCCTGGACTTGGGGGCTTGGAGCTTTCTTT. The chain links TRBV30 to TRBJ1-1; perhaps TRBD1 as D (6 bases). This CDR3 contains 11 residues. With 4 bases removed from V and 10 bases from J, the gap between germline ends came to 13 bases. Germline V gene lookup returns CDR1 GTSNPN and CDR2 SVGIG (reference sequence).

This clonotype was observed at least ten times. CDR3: CASSLTGGTPLHF. CDR3 in DNA: TGTGCCAGCAGCCTGACAGGGGGCACACCCCTCCACTTT. The chain uses TRBV7-2 and TRBJ1-6; 10 nucleotides match TRBD1. Germline assignment: CDR1 SGHTA and CDR2 FQGNSA. The V and J ends lost 5 bases and 11 bases, in that order; junction bases with no gene match: 3. CDR3 length: 13 residues.

This clonotype has a count of ten or more. The genes are TRBV12-3 or TRBV12-4 and TRBJ2-5, with D tentatively TRBD2 (6 bases). Trimming removed 6 bases at V and 5 bases at J, with 16 bases between. This CDR3 is built from 14 residues. CDR3 sequence: CASSPGGYEETQYF. The CDR3 coding sequence is TGTGCCAGCAGCCCCGGGGGTTATGAGGAGACCCAGTACTTC.

The sample holds many counts of this clonotype. The rearrangement uses TRBV27 and TRBJ1-6; 7 positions agree with TRBD1. The germline V gene encodes CDR1 MNHEY and CDR2 SMNVEV (reference sequence). The CDR3 has 15 residues. With V trimmed by 4 bases and J by 7 bases, 7 bases remained unmatched. In DNA, the CDR3 is TGTGCCAGCAGTTCTGCCGGGACAGAGAATTCACCCCTCCACTTT. Encoded protein: CASSSAGTENSPLHF.

With regard to this clonotype: One junction end does not reproduce the germline sequence, and a read error may be involved. The chain uses TRBV7-9 and TRBJ1-2, with TRBD1 identical over 8 bases. Germline CDR1 SEHNR, CDR2 FQNEAQ (reference sequence). The CDR3 contains 17 residues. CDR3 loop: CASSPLTGDQPNYGHTF. In DNA, the CDR3 is TGTGCCAGCAGCCCACTGACAGGGGATCAACCTAACTATGGCCACACCTTC.

This clonotype occurred many times. This chain links TRBV20-1 with TRBJ2-3; 8 bases agree with TRBD1. The CDR3 length is 15 residues. The germline V gene has CDR1 DFQATT and CDR2 SNEGSKA (reference sequence). V lost 3 bases to trimming and J lost 4 bases; unmatched junction nucleotides: 9. The CDR3 DNA follows: TGCAGTGCTAGCCCCGAGACAGGGGTTCCAGATACGCAGTATTTT. This translates into CSASPETGVPDTQYF.

This clonotype was detected ten times or more. CDR3 amino acids: CASSQDFSLGYTQYF. CDR3 bases: TGTGCCAGCAGCCAAGACTTCTCTCTCGGGTATACGCAGTATTTT. The chain combines TRBV3-1 with TRBJ2-3; D unresolved. The CDR3 covers 15 residues. V lost 0 bases, J lost 7 bases, and 14 bases lay in between. The V gene's germline CDR1 is LGHDT and CDR2 YNNKEL (reference sequence).

This clonotype was seen repeatedly, ten times or more. The rearrangement joins TRBV20-1 to TRBJ1-2, with a weak D call TRBD1 (6 bases). With 6 bases removed from V and 5 bases from J, the gap between germline ends came to 16 bases. This CDR3 is built from 13 residues. Germline V gene sequence: CDR1 DFQATT, CDR2 SNEGSKA (reference sequence). The CDR3 sequence is CSAPATTGYGYTF. For the CDR3, the DNA is TGCAGTGCCCCCGCAACTACAGGGTATGGCTACACCTTC.

This clonotype was seen repeatedly, ten times or more. The V and J genes are TRBV9 and TRBJ2-1; possible D gene TRBD2, 6 bases. This CDR3 region has 13 residues. The V end lost 0 bases, the J end lost 10 bases, and 11 bases lay between the germline ends. Germline V gives CDR1 SGDLS, CDR2 YYNGEE. The CDR3 is CASSVASLAEQFF. CDR3 in DNA: TGTGCCAGCAGCGTAGCGAGCCTAGCGGAGCAGTTCTTC.

A note on this clonotype: A much larger clonotype is one base distant, so this may be a read error. The chain has TRBV20-1 and TRBJ2-7; 9 nucleotides agree with TRBD1. V was pared by 4 bases and J by 6 bases, with 7 bases of the junction left unmatched. The length of the CDR3 is 13 residues. In germline, CDR1 is DFQATT, CDR2 SNEGSKA (reference sequence). This CDR3 reads CSATSGTGSEQYF. The CDR3, as DNA: TGCAGTGCTACGTCCGGGACAGGGAGCGAGCAGTACTTC.

In its sample, this clonotype was seen many times. The rearrangement joins TRBV4-3 to TRBJ2-2; no firm D call. CDR1 is LGHNA and CDR2 is YSLEER in the germline V gene. V was trimmed by 4 bases and J by 7 bases, leaving 13 bases between them. CDR3 length equals 14 residues. CDR3 nucleotides: TGCGCCAGCAGCCTTCAAATACGCAGCGGGGAGCTGTTTTTT. Residues: CASSLQIRSGELFF.

This clonotype occurred many times. V and J are TRBV7-2 and TRBJ2-1; TRBD2 matches 8 bases. The J segment lost 4 bases and the V segment lost 2 bases, leaving 4 bases of the junction unmatched. There are 15 residues in the CDR3. The V gene's germline CDR1 is SGHTA and CDR2 FQGNSA. CDR3 protein: CASSLSGGVYNEQFF. CDR3 in DNA: TGTGCCAGCAGCTTATCCGGGGGGGTTTACAATGAGCAGTTCTTC.

This clonotype was detected ten times or more. The chain employs TRBV20-1 and TRBJ2-1; 8 bases line up with TRBD1. Trimming at V came to 5 bases and at J to 4 bases, leaving 7 bases not matched to a gene. Germline-derived CDR1 and CDR2 are DFQATT and SNEGSKA (reference sequence). The CDR3 totals 14 residues. CDR3 protein: CSAGDRGDYNEQFF. CDR3 nucleotide sequence: TGCAGTGCTGGCGACAGGGGAGATTACAATGAGCAGTTCTTC.

For this clonotype: The CDR3 carries no conserved terminal phenylalanine or tryptophan, so it likely arises from a read error. The rearrangement joins TRBV3-1 to TRBJ1-1; D gene uncertain. This CDR3 is built from 14 residues. CDR1 and CDR2 (germline): LGHDT, YNNKEL (reference sequence). The V end lost 2 bases, the J end lost 0 bases, and 7 bases lay between the germline ends. CDR3 DNA: TGTGCCAGCAGCCAATCGGATATGAACACTGAAGCTTTCCTT. Translated, it gives CASSQSDMNTEAFL.

This clonotype was picked up many times. V is TRBV7-6 and J is TRBJ2-7; 12 positions agree with TRBD1. CDR1 is SGHVS and CDR2 is FNYEAQ in the germline V gene. Losses at the gene ends were 4 bases for V and 6 bases for J; bases not matched to a gene: 10. This CDR3 is 16 amino acids long. The CDR3 bases are TGTGCCAGCAGCTCACGACCGGGACAGGGGGCTGGCGAGCAGTACTTC. Amino acid sequence: CASSSRPGQGAGEQYF.

The sample holds a few counts of this clonotype. The V and J genes are TRBV20-1 and TRBJ1-1; D is possibly TRBD1 (6 bases). The V and J ends lost 1 base and 4 bases respectively, with 13 bases between them. The CDR3 contains 14 residues. Germline lookup yields CDR1 DFQATT and CDR2 SNEGSKA (reference sequence). DNA of the CDR3: TGCAGTGCTAGAGTTCAGGGGCTTGTCACTGAAGCTTTCTTT. Its protein is CSARVQGLVTEAFF.

In this sample, this clonotype turned up many times. The V and J genes are TRBV6-6 and TRBJ2-1; D is uncertain. Germline V lookup: CDR1 MNHNY, CDR2 SVGAGI (reference sequence). The CDR3 loop spans 13 amino acids. The V gene lost 9 bases and the J gene lost 0 bases, with 9 bases spanning the gap. Written as DNA, the CDR3 is TGTGCCAGTTCTCAGTCCTCCTACAATGAGCAGTTCTTC. As protein: CASSQSSYNEQFF.

This chain uses TRBV10-3 with TRBJ2-3, with TRBD2 identical over 8 bases. Germline V lookup: CDR1 ENHRY, CDR2 SYGVKD. Trimming removed 4 bases from V and 4 bases from J; junction bases left unmatched: 7. CDR3 size: 15 residues. CDR3 DNA sequence: TGTGCCATCAGTGCCAGGGGACTAGACCCAGATACGCAGTATTTT. It is translated as CAISARGLDPDTQYF.

The table lists this clonotype with many counts. This chain connects TRBV7-9 to TRBJ2-5; TRBD1 or TRBD2 may be the D gene (5 bases each). With 5 bases removed from V and 5 bases from J, the gap between germline ends came to 12 bases. CDR1 SEHNR and CDR2 FQNEAQ come from the germline V gene (reference sequence). The CDR3 loop spans 13 amino acids. CDR3 in amino acids: CASSRDQRETQYF. CDR3 bases: TGTGCCAGCAGCCGGGACCAGAGGGAGACCCAGTACTTC.

At least ten counts were recorded for this clonotype. The chain joins TRBV14 to TRBJ2-6, with no clear D. CDR1 is SGHDN, CDR2 FVKESK, per germline. The V end lost 2 bases, the J end lost 0 bases, and 8 bases lay between the germline ends. This CDR3 spans 16 amino acids. The DNA of the CDR3 is TGTGCCAGCAGCCAATATAGGTTCTCTGGGGCCAACGTCCTGACTTTC. Its protein is CASSQYRFSGANVLTF.

V usage is TRBV7-9 and J usage is TRBJ2-7; D is ambiguous. This CDR3 region has 12 residues. CDR1 and CDR2 from the germline V gene are SEHNR and FQNEAQ (reference sequence). With 1 base removed from V and 6 bases from J, the gap between germline ends came to 7 bases. Here the CDR3 reads CASSLDGPEQYF. CDR3 bases: TGTGCCAGCAGCTTAGACGGTCCCGAGCAGTACTTC.

The chain has TRBV18 and TRBJ2-1; D may be TRBD1 (5 bases). V shed 6 bases and J shed 4 bases, with 16 bases lying between them. Germline V gene lookup returns CDR1 KGHSH and CDR2 LQKENI. The CDR3 is made up of 15 amino acids. CDR3 DNA sequence: TGTGCCAGCTCGATGGACACCCCGGGTTACAATGAGCAGTTCTTC. It encodes CASSMDTPGYNEQFF. Variable domain in full (rest from reference TRBV18 and TRBJ2-1): NAGVMQNPRHLVRRRGQEARLRCSPMKGHSHVYWYRQLPEEGLKFMVYLQKENIIDESGMPKERFSAEFPKEGPSILRIQQVVRGDSAAYFCASSMDTPGYNEQFFGPGTRLTVL.

This clonotype came up many times. The chain combines TRBV7-3 with TRBJ2-1; TRBD1 aligns across 7 bases. This CDR3 is built from 13 residues. V shed 3 bases, J shed 9 bases, and the junction held 5 bases outside the gene matches. Germline values: CDR1 SGHTA, CDR2 FQGTGA. The CDR3 reads CASSFDRVGEQFF. The DNA of the CDR3 is TGTGCCAGCAGCTTCGACAGGGTTGGTGAGCAGTTCTTC.

In its sample, this clonotype was seen many times. This rearrangement joins TRBV12-5 to TRBJ1-1; no firm D call. Trimming stripped 5 bases from V and 5 bases from J, with 12 bases between. CDR1 and CDR2 from the germline V gene are LGHNT and FRNRAP. The CDR3 length is 13 residues. The CDR3 protein is CASGRTAQTEAFF. CDR3 DNA: TGTGCTAGTGGTCGGACCGCACAGACTGAAGCTTTCTTT.